This T cell receptor beta chain was sequenced in a study of cytomegalovirus exposure and HLA in healthy donors. On the study more broadly: Drawn from HLA-typed donors, about 82 million unique TCRs were held in an early data release.

Primers: 60 Vbeta forward and 13 Jbeta reverse. TCRdb's copy holds only in-frame clones and misses some; the assay was immunoSEQ multiplex PCR. The top ten clones hold 6.2% of a sample with approximately 81,000 clones, roughly 74% of them seen once. Germline-derived CDR1 and CDR2 are MNHEY and SVGAGI. V lost 0 bases and J 2 bases, leaving 11 bases between the germline ends. This CDR3 comprises 16 residues. The TCR comes from a woman aged 45-60 years in good health and CMV-seropositive. Sequenced: PBMCs. This chain joins TRBV6-5 and TRBJ2-1, with a weak D call TRBD2 (5 bases). Here the CDR3 DNA reads TGTGCCAGCAGTTACTCGTGGGAGTTCCCCTACAATGAGCAGTTCTTC. Amino acids: CASSYSWEFPYNEQFF.